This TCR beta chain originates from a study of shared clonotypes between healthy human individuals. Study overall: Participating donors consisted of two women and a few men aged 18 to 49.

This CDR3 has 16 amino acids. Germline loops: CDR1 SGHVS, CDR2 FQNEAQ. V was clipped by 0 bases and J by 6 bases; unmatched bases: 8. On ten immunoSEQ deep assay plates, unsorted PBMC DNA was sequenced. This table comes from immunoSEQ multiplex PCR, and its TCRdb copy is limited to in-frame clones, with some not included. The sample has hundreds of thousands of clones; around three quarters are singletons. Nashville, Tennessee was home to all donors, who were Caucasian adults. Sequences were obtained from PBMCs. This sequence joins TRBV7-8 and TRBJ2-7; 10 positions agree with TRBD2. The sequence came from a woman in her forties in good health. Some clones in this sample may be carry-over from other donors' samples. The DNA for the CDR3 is TGTGCCAGCAGCTTAGCTGGGCTAGCGGGAGCGATCGAGCAGTACTTC. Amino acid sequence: CASSLAGLAGAIEQYF. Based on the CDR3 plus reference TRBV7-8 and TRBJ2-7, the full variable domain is GAGVSQSPRYKVAKRGQDVALRCDPISGHVSLFWYQQALGQGPEFLTYFQNEAQLDKSGLPSDRFFAERPEGSVSTLKIQRTQQEDSAVYLCASSLAGLAGAIEQYFGPGTRLTVT.